Listed below are T cell receptor beta chains from one sample, sequenced in a study of cytomegalovirus exposure and HLA in healthy donors. The method was immunoSEQ multiplex PCR; TCRdb's version includes in-frame clones alone and lacks a portion of them. The sample shows under 150,000 clones, more than 60% of them seen only once. The sequenced sample was PBMCs. Source of these receptors: a woman aged 45-65 years in good health and CMV-seropositive. The CDR3 runs from the conserved cysteine through the conserved F or W. Fields, in order: clone size, J gene, V gene, D gene, CDR3 DNA, CDR3 protein. A D gene is named only where the DNA matches it firmly. Not every row has a clone size; where given, it reads once, few, many or a size class.

.,TRBJ2-1,TRBV7-2,.,TGTGCCAGCACCCTACGAGGCGGCGACAATGAGCAGTTCTTC,CASTLRGGDNEQFF
.,TRBJ2-7,TRBV10-3,.,TGTGCCATTACTAGTTACGAGAGCTACGAGCAGTACTTC,CAITSYESYEQYF
.,TRBJ1-2,TRBV4-1,.,TGCGCCAGCAGCCAGCTAGGACAGAAACGTATGCGCTACACCTTC,CASSQLGQKRMRYTF
.,TRBJ1-6,TRBV7-9,TRBD1,TGTGCCAGCAGCTCACAGGGGGGGAATTCACCCCTCCACTTT,CASSSQGGNSPLHF
.,TRBJ2-5,TRBV7-7,.,TGTGCTAGCAGCCGGAGGGGGCCCCAAGAGACCCAGTACTTC,CASSRRGPQETQYF
.,TRBJ2-1,TRBV13,TRBD2,TGTGCCAGCAGCCGACTAGCGGGAGGGCCGAATGAGCAGTTCTTC,CASSRLAGGPNEQFF
.,TRBJ1-2,TRBV7-2,TRBD1,TGTGCCAGCAGCTTAGGTGTAGGGACAGGGCCCTATGGCTACACCTTC,CASSLGVGTGPYGYTF
.,TRBJ2-5,TRBV11-2,.,TGTGCCAGCAGCTTTGGAGGGTTAGAGACCCAGTACTTC,CASSFGGLETQYF
few,TRBJ1-1,TRBV2,TRBD1,TGTGCCAGCAGGCTGGCAGACAGGGACACTGAAGCTTTCTTT,CASRLADRDTEAFF
.,TRBJ2-2,TRBV6-5,.,TGTGCCAGTACCCGGGACTTCATCACCGGGGAGCTGTTTTTT,CASTRDFITGELFF
.,TRBJ2-1,TRBV4-1,TRBD2,TGCGCCAGCAGCCAAGATAGCGGCAGCGGGAGACCCAGCTCCTACAATGAGCAGTTCTTC,CASSQDSGSGRPSSYNEQFF
.,TRBJ2-1,TRBV5-4,TRBD1,TGTGCCAGCAGACGGACAGGGTTGAATGAGCAGTTCTTC,CASRRTGLNEQFF
.,TRBJ2-1,TRBV9,TRBD2,TGTGCCAGCAGCGTTCGACTAGCGGCTACCTACAATGAGCAGTTCTTC,CASSVRLAATYNEQFF
.,TRBJ2-2,TRBV10-3,.,TGTGCCATCAGACCAGACAGGGGAGGGACCGGGGAGCTGTTTTTT,CAIRPDRGGTGELFF
once,TRBJ2-1,TRBV20-1,.,TGCAGTGCGATCCCTAGCAATGAGCAGTTCTTC,CSAIPSNEQFF
.,TRBJ1-3,TRBV5-4,TRBD1,TGTGCCAGCAGCTCAACAGGGGTGGACACCATATATTTT,CASSSTGVDTIYF
.,TRBJ2-5,TRBV9,TRBD2,TGTGCCAGCAGCGACGGGGGGGCCGGAGAGACCCAGTACTTC,CASSDGGAGETQYF
.,TRBJ1-2,TRBV29-1,TRBD1,TGCAGCGCTGAGTGGACAGGTCAGGGCTACACCTTC,CSAEWTGQGYTF
.,TRBJ2-1,TRBV10-3,TRBD2,TGTGCCACCCAGGGACTAGCGGGGGGTTTCTCCTACAATGAGCAGTTCTTC,CATQGLAGGFSYNEQFF
.,TRBJ1-1,TRBV18,.,TGTGCCAGCTCACCGGGCAGTGGTAACACTGAAGCTTTCTTT,CASSPGSGNTEAFF
.,TRBJ2-3,TRBV4-2,TRBD2,TGTGCCAGCAGCCGGGAGAGCGGGGGGGCCGGAGATACGCAGTATTTT,CASSRESGGAGDTQYF
.,TRBJ2-2,TRBV9,.,TGTGCCAGCAGCGTAGGAGGCACCGGGGAGCTGTTTTTT,CASSVGGTGELFF
.,TRBJ1-2,TRBV4-3,.,TGCGCCAGCAGCCAAGCTATGCAGGGGATGGACTATGGCTACACCTTC,CASSQAMQGMDYGYTF
.,TRBJ2-7,TRBV19,TRBD2,TGTGCCAGTAGTTCGACTAGCGGGAGCTACGAGCAGTACTTC,CASSSTSGSYEQYF
few,TRBJ2-7,TRBV5-4,TRBD2,TGTGCCAGCAGCTTGGGAGGGACTAGCGTAACCTACGAGCAGTACTTC,CASSLGGTSVTYEQYF
.,TRBJ2-2,TRBV28,TRBD1,TGTGCCAGCAGTTTACCATCCGGACAGGCCACCGGGGAGCTGTTTTTT,CASSLPSGQATGELFF
.,TRBJ2-3,TRBV15,.,TGTGCCACCAGCAGCATACCTACAGGGTACACAGATACGCAGTATTTT,CATSSIPTGYTDTQYF
.,TRBJ1-1,TRBV30,.,TGTGCCTGGAGCTTCGGTATAGGGGGAACTGAAGCTTTCTTT,CAWSFGIGGTEAFF
few,TRBJ2-5,TRBV18,TRBD1,TGTGCCAGCTCACGAGGACAGGGGGTAGAGACCCAGTACTTC,CASSRGQGVETQYF
.,TRBJ1-2,TRBV6-5,TRBD1,TGTGCCAGCAGTTATCTGGGACAGGGTATAAGTGGCTACACCTTC,CASSYLGQGISGYTF
.,TRBJ2-7,TRBV6-6,.,TGTGCCAGCAGTTACTCGAGGGCCGGGGGCTACGAGCAGTACTTC,CASSYSRAGGYEQYF
once,TRBJ2-1,TRBV6-1,TRBD1,TGTGCCAGCATGGGGTGGACAGGGGGCATCAATGAGCAGTTCTTC,CASMGWTGGINEQFF
.,TRBJ1-1,TRBV11-3,.,TGTGCCAGCAGCTTAGCGCACGGGGCTGAAGCTTTCTTT,CASSLAHGAEAFF
once,TRBJ1-2,TRBV30,.,TGTGCCTGGCGGGGGTTTTACTATGGCTACACCTTC,CAWRGFYYGYTF
.,TRBJ2-7,TRBV4-3,.,TGCGCCAGCAGCCAAGATTTGAGTCCCTGGGAGCAGTACTTC,CASSQDLSPWEQYF
.,TRBJ2-1,TRBV11-2,.,TGTGCCAGCAGCCCTCCGGTCGGGAATGAGCAGTTCTTC,CASSPPVGNEQFF
.,TRBJ1-2,TRBV11-2,TRBD1,TGTGCCAGCAGCCCTCAAGGGACAGACTATGGCTACACCTTC,CASSPQGTDYGYTF
.,TRBJ2-1,TRBV6-4,TRBD2,TGTGCCAGCAGTGCCGGGACTAGCGGGGGCAATGAGCAGTTCTTC,CASSAGTSGGNEQFF
.,TRBJ1-2,TRBV9,.,TGTGCCAGCAGCGGAAGGACAGTTAACTATGGCTACACCTTC,CASSGRTVNYGYTF
.,TRBJ2-2,TRBV6-1,TRBD1,TGTGCCAGCATCGCCGGGACAGTTAACACCGGGGAGCTGTTTTTT,CASIAGTVNTGELFF
.,TRBJ1-6,TRBV30,.,TGTGCCTGGAGTGTGGGGACACCTAATTCACCCCTCCACTTT,CAWSVGTPNSPLHF
once,TRBJ2-3,TRBV7-2,TRBD1,TGTGCCAGCAGCACGACAGGGTTGCCAGATACGCAGTATTTT,CASSTTGLPDTQYF
.,TRBJ2-3,TRBV27,.,TGTGCCAGCAGTCTCCAGGTGGTGAGTGGGACAGATACGCAGTATTTT,CASSLQVVSGTDTQYF
once,TRBJ1-2,TRBV2,TRBD1,TGTGCCAGCAGTAATACAGGGGGCGTAAACTATGGCTACACCTTC,CASSNTGGVNYGYTF